This entry features one T cell receptor (beta chain) sequence. These data belong to a study of OX40 agonist ivuxolimab in advanced cancers. Trimming at V came to 5 bases and at J to 4 bases, leaving 8 bases not matched to a gene. CDR1 and CDR2 from the germline V gene are MDHEN and SYDVKM. The CDR3 runs to 15 residues. This table comes from immunoSEQ multiplex PCR, and its TCRdb copy is limited to in-frame clones, with some not included. Among about 84,000 clones listed, about 91% were seen once. This chain links TRBV28 with TRBJ1-5, with TRBD1 identical over 7 bases. This clonotype was sampled from an adult with an advanced solid tumor such as melanoma, head and neck, liver or kidney cancer. The sample in question was CD4+ or CD8+ T cells sorted from blood, obtained in a trial of the OX40 agonist ivuxolimab. The CDR3 protein is CASSESGQVNQPQHF. Here the CDR3 DNA reads TGTGCCAGCAGTGAAAGCGGACAGGTAAATCAGCCCCAGCATTTT. Using reference TRBV28 and TRBJ1-5 for the parts outside the CDR3, the full variable domain is DVKVTQSSRYLVKRTGEKVFLECVQDMDHENMFWYRQDPGLGLRLIYFSYDVKMKEKGDIPEGYSVSREKKERFSLILESASTNQTSMYLCASSESGQVNQPQHFGDGTRLSIL.